This TCR beta chain was sequenced in a study of OX40 agonist ivuxolimab in advanced cancers. Some clones are missing from TCRdb's copy, which holds only in-frame ones; the method was immunoSEQ multiplex PCR. The table includes about 75,000 clones, about 88% detected once. CDR1 LGHNA and CDR2 YSLEER come from the germline V gene. The CDR3 loop spans 15 amino acids. Unmatched junction bases numbered 10, after V lost 5 bases and J lost 7 bases. This sequence originates from an adult with an advanced solid tumor such as melanoma, head and neck, liver or kidney cancer. The specimen was CD4+ or CD8+ T cells sorted from blood, collected in a trial of the OX40 agonist ivuxolimab. This rearrangement joins TRBV4-3 to TRBJ2-4; 8 bases match TRBD1. DNA of the CDR3: TGCGCCAGCAGCGCCGTACAGGGGGGAGGCAACATTCAGTACTTC. Amino acid sequence: CASSAVQGGGNIQYF.